A selection of T cell receptor beta chains follows, all from one sample in a study of control samples from healthy donors and cancer patients. Clones were read by immunoSEQ multiplex PCR, and TCRdb kept only the in-frame ones, dropping some. Seen here are 90,000 or so clones, 86% observed once, and the top ten hold 1.3%. The sequenced sample consisted of blood. Receptors originate from a woman aged 45 to 65 in good health. Both conserved end residues are part of each CDR3. D genes are given only for firm matches. Rows may omit the clone size; those that give it use once, few, many or a size class.

CDR3nt: TGCGCCAGCAGCCCCTTTACAGGGGATCAGCCCCAGCATTTT
CDR3aa: CASSPFTGDQPQHF
abundance: -
len: 14
d_gene: TRBD1
j_gene: TRBJ1-5
v_gene: TRBV4-3

CDR3nt: TGTGCCAGCAGCCTCGGTGCTAGCGGACGTTACAATGAGCAGTTCTTC
CDR3aa: CASSLGASGRYNEQFF
abundance: -
len: 16
d_gene: TRBD2
j_gene: TRBJ2-1
v_gene: TRBV7-9

CDR3nt: TGTGCCAGCAGCTTAGATTCTAGGGTGGGCCTGGAAAAACTGTTTTTT
CDR3aa: CASSLDSRVGLEKLFF
abundance: -
len: 16
d_gene: -
j_gene: TRBJ1-4
v_gene: TRBV11-3

CDR3nt: TGTGCCAGCAGTTTGGAGGGTTGGAATAGCAATCAGCCCCAGCATTTT
CDR3aa: CASSLEGWNSNQPQHF
abundance: -
len: 16
d_gene: -
j_gene: TRBJ1-5
v_gene: TRBV27

CDR3nt: TGTGCCACCAGCAGAGATCTTGCAGGGACCAACTATGGCTACACCTTC
CDR3aa: CATSRDLAGTNYGYTF
abundance: -
len: 16
d_gene: -
j_gene: TRBJ1-2
v_gene: TRBV15

CDR3nt: TGTGCCAGCAGCTTAGTGTCAGGATCCTACAATGAGCAGTTCTTC
CDR3aa: CASSLVSGSYNEQFF
abundance: -
len: 15
d_gene: -
j_gene: TRBJ2-1
v_gene: TRBV7-6

CDR3nt: TGTGCCAGCAGGTTTGAACTAGCGTCTCAAGAGACCCAGTACTTC
CDR3aa: CASRFELASQETQYF
abundance: -
len: 15
d_gene: TRBD2
j_gene: TRBJ2-5
v_gene: TRBV6-5

CDR3nt: TGTGCCAGCAGCCCTAGCGGACCCGGGGAGCTGTTTTTT
CDR3aa: CASSPSGPGELFF
abundance: -
len: 13
d_gene: TRBD2
j_gene: TRBJ2-2
v_gene: TRBV13

CDR3nt: TGCGCCAGCAGCTTACGGCGGGGGGGACCAGGGGGCCAGTACTTC
CDR3aa: CASSLRRGGPGGQYF
abundance: -
len: 15
d_gene: TRBD2
j_gene: TRBJ2-5
v_gene: TRBV5-1

CDR3nt: TGTGCCAGCTCACCAGGGCAGCCCTTCGTGGTTGAAGCTTTCTTT
CDR3aa: CASSPGQPFVVEAFF
abundance: -
len: 15
d_gene: -
j_gene: TRBJ1-1
v_gene: TRBV18

CDR3nt: TGTGCCAGCAGCTTGGATCGACTAGCGGGGGGGCTACCGTTCTTC
CDR3aa: CASSLDRLAGGLPFF
abundance: -
len: 15
d_gene: TRBD2
j_gene: TRBJ2-1
v_gene: TRBV5-4

CDR3nt: TGTGCCAGCCAGACAGGGGGATCAGAGACCCAGTACTTC
CDR3aa: CASQTGGSETQYF
abundance: once
len: 13
d_gene: TRBD1
j_gene: TRBJ2-5
v_gene: TRBV19

CDR3nt: TGCAGCGTTGAAACCCAGGGGGAGGATACGCAGTATTTT
CDR3aa: CSVETQGEDTQYF
abundance: once
len: 13
d_gene: TRBD1
j_gene: TRBJ2-3
v_gene: TRBV29-1

CDR3nt: TGTGCCAGCAGCCCGGGACTAGCGGGAGGCCCTAGCACAGATACGCAGTATTTT
CDR3aa: CASSPGLAGGPSTDTQYF
abundance: few
len: 18
d_gene: TRBD2
j_gene: TRBJ2-3
v_gene: TRBV4-2

CDR3nt: TGTGCCAGTAGTCCGAATAGCAATCAGCCCCAGCATTTT
CDR3aa: CASSPNSNQPQHF
abundance: few
len: 13
d_gene: -
j_gene: TRBJ1-5
v_gene: TRBV19

CDR3nt: TGCAGCGTTGAAGATGGGATGGGGGCGAACACTGAAGCTTTCTTT
CDR3aa: CSVEDGMGANTEAFF
abundance: -
len: 15
d_gene: -
j_gene: TRBJ1-1
v_gene: TRBV29-1

CDR3nt: TGTGCCAGCAGCCAGGGTACGGAGACCCAGTACTTC
CDR3aa: CASSQGTETQYF
abundance: -
len: 12
d_gene: -
j_gene: TRBJ2-5
v_gene: TRBV11-3

CDR3nt: TGTGCCATCAGTACAGGACAGAAGAACACTGAAGCTTTCTTT
CDR3aa: CAISTGQKNTEAFF
abundance: -
len: 14
d_gene: -
j_gene: TRBJ1-1
v_gene: TRBV10-3

CDR3nt: TGTGCCAGCACTGGGGGACTAGCGGGAGTGACAGATACGCAGTATTTT
CDR3aa: CASTGGLAGVTDTQYF
abundance: -
len: 16
d_gene: TRBD2
j_gene: TRBJ2-3
v_gene: TRBV28

CDR3nt: TGTGCCAGCAGCCAATATGCTACAGGGGGCACTGAAGCTTTCTTT
CDR3aa: CASSQYATGGTEAFF
abundance: -
len: 15
d_gene: TRBD1
j_gene: TRBJ1-1
v_gene: TRBV3-1/TRBV3-2

CDR3nt: TGTGCCAGCAGTTTAGGGGGCAATCTTTATAATTCACCCCTCCACTTT
CDR3aa: CASSLGGNLYNSPLHF
abundance: -
len: 16
d_gene: -
j_gene: TRBJ1-6
v_gene: TRBV28

CDR3nt: TGTGCCAGTAGTATTGTAGGGGAAAGCAATGGCTACACCTTC
CDR3aa: CASSIVGESNGYTF
abundance: -
len: 14
d_gene: -
j_gene: TRBJ1-2
v_gene: TRBV19

CDR3nt: TGTGCCAGCAGTTACGGGTCCCTTGAGGCTTTCTTT
CDR3aa: CASSYGSLEAFF
abundance: -
len: 12
d_gene: -
j_gene: TRBJ1-1
v_gene: TRBV6-6

CDR3nt: TGTGCCAGCAGCGCCGGGGTTAGCAATCAGCCCCAGCATTTT
CDR3aa: CASSAGVSNQPQHF
abundance: -
len: 14
d_gene: -
j_gene: TRBJ1-5
v_gene: TRBV9

CDR3nt: TGTGCCAGCAGCCCCCCCCGGGCGAACACTGAAGCTTTCTTT
CDR3aa: CASSPPRANTEAFF
abundance: -
len: 14
d_gene: -
j_gene: TRBJ1-1
v_gene: TRBV7-2

CDR3nt: TGTGCCGGATGGAGCCGGACGGAGGAGGTTAATTCACCCCTCCACTTT
CDR3aa: CAGWSRTEEVNSPLHF
abundance: -
len: 16
d_gene: -
j_gene: TRBJ1-6
v_gene: TRBV7-6

CDR3nt: TGTGCCAGCAGTGCCAATGGAGCGCTAAGCACAGATACGCAGTATTTT
CDR3aa: CASSANGALSTDTQYF
abundance: -
len: 16
d_gene: -
j_gene: TRBJ2-3
v_gene: TRBV27

CDR3nt: TGTGCCAGCAGTCCGACAGGGGACTATGGCTACACCTTC
CDR3aa: CASSPTGDYGYTF
abundance: -
len: 13
d_gene: TRBD1
j_gene: TRBJ1-2
v_gene: TRBV5-4

CDR3nt: TGTGCCAGCAGTTACGTTGGGGGTTTGGACACTGAAGCTTTCTTT
CDR3aa: CASSYVGGLDTEAFF
abundance: -
len: 15
d_gene: -
j_gene: TRBJ1-1
v_gene: TRBV6-2/TRBV6-3

CDR3nt: TGTGCTAGCAGCTTGCCCGGGACAGGGGGGTCAGGGGGCTCCTACGAGCAGTACTTC
CDR3aa: CASSLPGTGGSGGSYEQYF
abundance: -
len: 19
d_gene: TRBD1
j_gene: TRBJ2-7
v_gene: TRBV7-7

CDR3nt: TGTGCCAGCAGCTTATATCCGATGGGGAACACTGAAGCTTTCTTT
CDR3aa: CASSLYPMGNTEAFF
abundance: -
len: 15
d_gene: -
j_gene: TRBJ1-1
v_gene: TRBV7-3

CDR3nt: TGTGCCAGCAGCTTAGGGCCAAGGTGGGAGACCCAGTACTTC
CDR3aa: CASSLGPRWETQYF
abundance: -
len: 14
d_gene: -
j_gene: TRBJ2-5
v_gene: TRBV7-6

CDR3nt: TGTGCCAGCAGCCAAGAGGAGAGGGAGGGGGAAGGCGAGCAGTACTTC
CDR3aa: CASSQEEREGEGEQYF
abundance: -
len: 16
d_gene: -
j_gene: TRBJ2-7
v_gene: TRBV14

CDR3nt: TGTGCCAGCAGTGATCACCTGGGACTAGCCGACCCTAGTGAGCAGTACTTC
CDR3aa: CASSDHLGLADPSEQYF
abundance: -
len: 17
d_gene: TRBD2
j_gene: TRBJ2-7
v_gene: TRBV9

CDR3nt: TGTGCCAGCAGTTATTGGACGGCTCCCTACGAGCAGTACTTC
CDR3aa: CASSYWTAPYEQYF
abundance: -
len: 14
d_gene: -
j_gene: TRBJ2-7
v_gene: TRBV6-2/TRBV6-3

CDR3nt: TGTGCCAGCAGCGTAGGGGCTAGCGGGGACCTCACAGATACGCAGTATTTT
CDR3aa: CASSVGASGDLTDTQYF
abundance: -
len: 17
d_gene: TRBD2
j_gene: TRBJ2-3
v_gene: TRBV9

CDR3nt: TGCAGCGTTACGGACAGGAGTAGTACTGCTAGCACAGATACGCAGTATTTT
CDR3aa: CSVTDRSSTASTDTQYF
abundance: once
len: 17
d_gene: TRBD1
j_gene: TRBJ2-3
v_gene: TRBV29-1

CDR3nt: TGTGCCAGCAGCTTGGACCTTAGCAATCAGCCCCAGCATTTT
CDR3aa: CASSLDLSNQPQHF
abundance: once
len: 14
d_gene: -
j_gene: TRBJ1-5
v_gene: TRBV5-4

CDR3nt: TGTGCCAGCTCACCAACGGTGAACACTGAAGCTTTCTTT
CDR3aa: CASSPTVNTEAFF
abundance: -
len: 13
d_gene: -
j_gene: TRBJ1-1
v_gene: TRBV18

CDR3nt: TGTGCCAGCACCCGGACTAGCGGGGGGGCCTCGGGGACCCAGTACTTC
CDR3aa: CASTRTSGGASGTQYF
abundance: -
len: 16
d_gene: TRBD2
j_gene: TRBJ2-5
v_gene: TRBV2

CDR3nt: TGTGCCAGTAGTATAGATCTTACGAGAAGACGTGAAAAACTGTTTTTT
CDR3aa: CASSIDLTRRREKLFF
abundance: -
len: 16
d_gene: -
j_gene: TRBJ1-4
v_gene: TRBV19

CDR3nt: TGTGCCAGCACTAGGGACAGGGAGGGCACTGAAGCTTTCTTT
CDR3aa: CASTRDREGTEAFF
abundance: -
len: 14
d_gene: TRBD1
j_gene: TRBJ1-1
v_gene: TRBV6-5

CDR3nt: TGTGCCAGCAGTTACGGTGGTTATACTAGCACAGATACGCAGTATTTT
CDR3aa: CASSYGGYTSTDTQYF
abundance: -
len: 16
d_gene: -
j_gene: TRBJ2-3
v_gene: TRBV6-6

CDR3nt: TGTGCCAGCAGTTACTCGGTGGCGCAGGGGGCCGGTGAAGCTTTCTTT
CDR3aa: CASSYSVAQGAGEAFF
abundance: -
len: 16
d_gene: TRBD1
j_gene: TRBJ1-1
v_gene: TRBV6-5

CDR3nt: TGTGCCAGTAGATGGTCAGGGCATGGGGAGACCCAGTACTTC
CDR3aa: CASRWSGHGETQYF
abundance: -
len: 14
d_gene: -
j_gene: TRBJ2-5
v_gene: TRBV19

CDR3nt: TGTGCCAGCAGCTTAGAAGCGAAAAGCACAGATACGCAGTATTTT
CDR3aa: CASSLEAKSTDTQYF
abundance: -
len: 15
d_gene: -
j_gene: TRBJ2-3
v_gene: TRBV7-8